The 4 T cell receptor beta chains given below trace back to one sample, sequenced in a study of T cells in Graves' hyperthyroidism and ophthalmopathy. The TCR beta CDR3 regions underwent amplification using RNA transcripts as the source. The HTBI primer set drove a first-round RT-PCR of the TCR CDR3. One entry per CDR3 protein results from TCRdb running MiXCR on the multiplex PCR reads. The sample yields a few hundred thousand distinct CDR3 sequences, 15% to 20% seen once. The material sequenced was blood. The receptors come from a woman aged 40 to 50 with Graves' ophthalmopathy.

The genes are TRBV7-9 and TRBJ2-7, with 9 bases matching TRBD2. This CDR3 has 15 residues. Germline CDR1 is SEHNR and CDR2 is FQNEAQ (reference sequence). Trimming at V came to 5 bases and at J to 4 bases, leaving 9 bases not matched to a gene. The CDR3 nucleotides are TGTGCCAGCAGCCCTCCGGCTAGCGGGACTTACGAGCAGTACTTC. It encodes CASSPPASGTYEQYF. The full variable domain, with the rest looked up from reference TRBV7-9 and TRBJ2-7, is DTGVSQNPRHKITKRGQNVTFRCDPISEHNRLYWYRQTLGQGPEFLTYFQNEAQLEKSRLLSDRFSAERPKGSFSTLEIQRTEQGDSAMYLCASSPPASGTYEQYFGPGTRLTVT.

This clonotype was counted at least ten times. The J gene is TRBJ1-2, the V gene TRBV30; 11 bases align to TRBD1. Germline V gene sequence: CDR1 GTSNPN, CDR2 SVGIG (reference sequence). V gave up 5 bases and J gave up 1 base; unmatched junction bases: 3. The CDR3 sequence is 14 residues long. CDR3 bases: TGTGCCTGGGGGACAGGGGGTTTTAACTATGGCTACACCTTC. Protein: CAWGTGGFNYGYTF.

This clonotype came up many times. The rearrangement links TRBV6-1 to TRBJ2-1; tentative D call: TRBD2 (5 bases). This CDR3 has 12 residues. Germline loops: CDR1 MNHNS, CDR2 SASEGT. V was clipped by 6 bases and J by 7 bases, with 10 bases between them. CDR3 nucleotides: TGTGCCAGCAGGCCCTCGGGAAATGAGCAGTTCTTC. It specifies CASRPSGNEQFF.

This clonotype was observed at least ten times. This chain connects TRBV5-1 to TRBJ2-7; 7 bases fit TRBD2. The CDR3 has 16 amino acids. The germline CDR1 and CDR2 sequences are SGHRS and YFSETQ. V trimming: 4 bases; J trimming: 2 bases; junction bases outside the gene matches: 12. The CDR3 nucleotides are TGCGCCAGCAGCCCCAACCCGGGACGGGGGGCCTACGAGCAGTACTTC. It yields the protein CASSPNPGRGAYEQYF.